This T cell receptor (beta chain) was sequenced for a study of tissue-resident memory T cells in lung cancer (dated by TCRdb to the late 2010s). About the full investigation: Paired tumor TRM and tumor non-TRM populations from roughly 11 lung cancer patients were compared using TCR beta-chain sequencing. The research as a whole found: Expanded clonotypes accounted for an average of approximately 74% of tumor TRM repertoires and less than 55% of tumor non-TRM repertoires. Compared with tumor non-TRM cells, tumor TRM cells had a significantly more restricted TCR repertoire, with lower Shannon-Wiener and inverse Simpson diversity.

V is trimmed back by 5 bases and J by 0 bases, and the junction contains 6 bases that no gene match accounts for. Looking up the germline V gene (reference sequence) yields CDR1 SEHNR and CDR2 FQNEAQ. The CDR3 goes from the cysteine to the phenylalanine over 15 residues. The retained sequence is limited to the CDR3, 45 bases, with the frame set at the first base. Sequencing used an Illumina MiSeq. The TCR sequencing libraries included unique molecular identifiers and were indexed using TruSeq single indexes. The authors' analysis ran thus. With default settings for both tools, TCR reads were mapped and error-corrected using MIGEC v1.2.7 and then analyzed using VDJtools v1.1.7. Shannon-Wiener and inverse Simpson indices, computed in VDJtools, were used to quantify repertoire diversity. A TCRbeta clonotype was considered expanded if the clonotype met a frequency threshold of at least three. Across the 9 to 10 patients, Wilcoxon rank-sum tests were used for the statistical comparisons of TCR diversity between tumor TRM and non-TRM populations. Starting from the raw public reads, TCRdb applied fastp trimming at Q25, assembled clones with MiXCR and retained in-frame beta chains. Rows are unified per CDR3 protein, each entry keeping the most common DNA and genes. Clone size and V and J calls follow TCRdb, not the original study. In this sample the table shows more than 350 distinct CDR3 sequences, 15% to 20% of which occur a single time. The ten largest account for roughly 29% of the sample.

This clonotype is categorized as large (0.1 to 1%). Its cognate antigen has yet to be identified. Base qualities are not provided; no much larger clone lies one nucleotide away. Using a BD FACSAria-II, CD8+ T cells were sorted according to CD103 expression straight into ice-cold TRIzol LS reagent. Freshly resected lung tumor tissue was collected at the time of surgical resection. After Fc receptor blocking, fresh cells were stained for CD45, CD4, CD3, CD8A and CD103, and DAPI was used to tell live cells from dead cells. Total RNA was purified from sorted CD103+ and CD103- CD8+ T cells using a miRNeasy kit. Tumor-infiltrating CD8+ cytotoxic T cells were sorted by CD103 expression to separate tissue-resident memory (TRM) cells from non-TRM cells. Patients with treatment-naive lung cancer were used as donors. Patients with respiratory malignancies who were newly diagnosed and untreated were recruited prospectively after referral.

Sequenced: CD103- CD8+ T cells from lung tumor tissue. The cell subset or site tag for this specimen amounts to: non-TRM CD8+ CTLs. The sequence was collected from a human donor with treatment-naive lung cancer (subtype not recorded). The sequence links TRBV7-9 to TRBJ1-1; 7 central nucleotides agree with TRBD1. The base sequence is TGTGCCAGCAGCGCCACAGGGGACCTGAACACTGAAGCTTTCTTT. Translated, it gives CASSATGDLNTEAFF. The variable domain in full, with residues beyond the CDR3 obtained from the reference TRBV7-9 and TRBJ1-1 genes, is DTGVSQNPRHKITKRGQNVTFRCDPISEHNRLYWYRQTLGQGPEFLTYFQNEAQLEKSRLLSDRFSAERPKGSFSTLEIQRTEQGDSAMYLCASSATGDLNTEAFFGQGTRLTVV.